One sample yielded the 20 T cell receptor beta chains listed below, sequenced in a study of shared clonotypes between healthy human individuals. Profiling relied on immunoSEQ multiplex PCR, and the TCRdb table lists in-frame clones only, not all of them. This table holds a few million clones, about 92% found once. Sequencing was performed on naive CD4+ T cells sorted from blood. Stated subset: CD45RA+ positively selected. These receptors were taken from a man aged 18 to 35 in good health.

Note on this clone: This CDR3 is also generated by other DNA sequences in the sample. The chain uses TRBV5-1 and TRBJ2-3, with D hard to call. V shed 0 bases and J shed 6 bases, with 11 bases lying between them. This CDR3 contains 14 residues. Germline V gene data show CDR1 as SGHRS and CDR2 as YFSETQ. CDR3 in DNA: TGCGCCAGCAGCTTGGGGCAGGCAGCGGATACGCAGTATTTT. Encoded protein: CASSLGQAADTQYF.

This clone was seen a single time. The chain employs TRBV19 and TRBJ2-5, with TRBD1 matching over 8 bases. The junction had 16 bases not matched to a gene; V was cut back by 10 bases and J by 9 bases. Germline V gives CDR1 LNHDA, CDR2 SQIVND (reference sequence). The CDR3 loop spans 14 amino acids. The CDR3 loop reads CATRDRIPPGSQYF. Written as DNA, the CDR3 is TGTGCCACCAGGGACAGGATCCCCCCAGGGTCCCAGTACTTC.

The chain carries TRBV5-1 and TRBJ1-1; weak D call: TRBD1 (5 bases). CDR1 is SGHRS and CDR2 is YFSETQ in the germline V gene. The CDR3 is 15 amino acids. With 1 base removed from V and 1 base from J, the gap between germline ends came to 11 bases. The CDR3 nucleotides are TGCGCCAGCAGCTTGATTGACAGTAGGAACACTGAAGCTTTCTTT. Protein: CASSLIDSRNTEAFF. Using reference TRBV5-1 and TRBJ1-1 for the parts outside the CDR3, the full variable domain is KAGVTQTPRYLIKTRGQQVTLSCSPISGHRSVSWYQQTPGQGLQFLFEYFSETQRNKGNFPGRFSGRQFSNSRSEMNVSTLELGDSALYLCASSLIDSRNTEAFFGQGTRLTVV.

This sequence joins TRBV7-2 and TRBJ2-5, with 10 bases identical to TRBD1. The length of the CDR3 is 15 residues. The trim removed 6 bases at V and 1 base at J, leaving 5 bases unmatched. Per germline, CDR1 SGHTA and CDR2 FQGNSA. For the CDR3, the DNA is TGTGCCAGCAGTCCGGGACAGGGGCTCCAAGAGACCCAGTACTTC. Translated, it gives CASSPGQGLQETQYF.

This clone is a singleton in its sample. The genes are TRBV19 and TRBJ1-5, with D possibly being TRBD1 (5 bases). The CDR3 runs 15 residues. Trimming removed 4 bases at V and 0 bases at J, with 10 bases between. The V gene's germline CDR1 is LNHDA and CDR2 SQIVND (reference sequence). CDR3 residues: CASSTTDLSNQPQHF. DNA of the CDR3: TGTGCCAGTAGTACGACAGACCTTAGCAATCAGCCCCAGCATTTT.

Notes on this clone: Other DNA sequences of this sample code for an identical CDR3. The V gene is TRBV6-5, the J gene TRBJ1-5; D call uncertain. The V gene's germline CDR1 is MNHEY and CDR2 SVGAGI. Between the trimmed V and J ends, which lost 0 bases and 1 base, there was a span of 7 bases. This CDR3 comprises 15 residues. The CDR3 DNA is TGTGCCAGCAGTTACTCCCCAGGCAGCAATCAGCCCCAGCATTTT. This translates into CASSYSPGSNQPQHF.

The chain is built from TRBV7-2 and TRBJ2-7; 8 nucleotides line up with TRBD1. V lost 1 base, J lost 3 bases, and 14 bases stayed unmatched. The CDR3 contains 18 residues. The germline V gene has CDR1 SGHTA and CDR2 FQGNSA. The CDR3 DNA follows: TGTGCCAGCAGCTTAGTGGGGGCTGGTTGGGACAGGCTCTACGAGCAGTACTTC. Amino acids: CASSLVGAGWDRLYEQYF.

To note about this clone: Distinct nucleotide sequences in the sample also encode this CDR3. This chain uses TRBV4-1 with TRBJ2-1; 10 nucleotides line up with TRBD2. CDR3 length equals 16 residues. The V segment lost 1 base and the J segment 3 bases; nucleotides outside the gene matches: 3. Germline-derived CDR1 and CDR2 are MGHRA and YSYEKL. CDR3 region: CASSQGLAGGYNEQFF. The CDR3 nucleotides read TGCGCCAGCAGCCAAGGGTTAGCGGGAGGCTACAATGAGCAGTTCTTC.

The chain combines TRBV6-5 with TRBJ2-3, with D maybe TRBD2 (5 bases). Trimming pared 5 bases from V and 2 bases from J, leaving 14 bases between. The germline CDR1 and CDR2 sequences are MNHEY and SVGAGI. This CDR3 comprises 15 residues. CDR3 sequence (DNA): TGTGCCAGCAGTACGGGCCGGAGGTACACAGATACGCAGTATTTT. It yields the protein CASSTGRRYTDTQYF.

CDR3 DNA: TGTGCCAGCAGTGTCAGTGGTGGGGACTACGAGCAGTACTTC. Translating it yields CASSVSGGDYEQYF. This chain links TRBV6-6 with TRBJ2-7, with D uncertain. CDR1 is MNHNY and CDR2 is SVGAGI in the germline V gene (reference sequence). The ends were cut back, 5 bases at V and 3 bases at J, with 14 bases in the middle. The CDR3 contains 14 residues.

The chain links TRBV25-1 to TRBJ1-2; 7 bases are shared with TRBD1. Germline V lookup: CDR1 MGHDK, CDR2 SYGVNS. The CDR3 runs to 16 residues. J lost 4 bases, V lost 2 bases, and 10 bases had no gene match. CDR3 bases: TGTGCCAGCAGTGAACCCGGGACAGAGAGTTTCTATGGCTACACCTTC. This sequence encodes CASSEPGTESFYGYTF.

The rearrangement links TRBV10-3 to TRBJ2-2; 9 bases are a match to TRBD1. Unmatched junction bases numbered 5, after V lost 6 bases and J lost 3 bases. Germline CDR1 and CDR2: ENHRY and SYGVKD. This CDR3 is 15 amino acids long. The CDR3 nucleotides read TGTGCCATCAGGGACAGACAGGGGGACACCGGGGAGCTGTTTTTT. Residues: CAIRDRQGDTGELFF.

The chain carries TRBV5-1 and TRBJ2-7, with D possibly TRBD1 on 6 matching bases. The CDR3 has 15 residues. V was trimmed by 0 bases and J by 4 bases, leaving 14 bases between them. Germline CDR1 is SGHRS and CDR2 is YFSETQ. The CDR3 DNA sequence: TGCGCCAGCAGCTTGGATCAGGGGTCAGGGTACGAGCAGTACTTC. Translated, it gives CASSLDQGSGYEQYF.

The count of this clone is one. Other DNA variants within this sample encode the same CDR3. This chain joins TRBV5-1 and TRBJ2-5, with D maybe TRBD2 (5 bases). The CDR3 contains 12 residues. Trimming left V 5 bases short and J 5 bases short, with 10 bases between. Germline V gene sequence: CDR1 SGHRS, CDR2 YFSETQ. CDR3 in DNA: TGCGCCAGCAGGGGAGCCGGGGAGACCCAGTACTTC. Translating gives CASRGAGETQYF.

V gene TRBV10-3 combines with J gene TRBJ1-2; 10 nucleotides agree with TRBD1. The CDR3 consists of 14 residues. V was pared by 6 bases and J by 8 bases, with 9 bases of the junction left unmatched. The germline V gene has CDR1 ENHRY and CDR2 SYGVKD. CDR3 nucleotides: TGTGCCATCAGCTCCGGGACAGGGGCACAAGGCTACACCTTC. Its translation is CAISSGTGAQGYTF.

The chain has TRBV5-6 and TRBJ2-7; 7 bases fit TRBD1. J was trimmed by 3 bases and V by 3 bases; bases with no gene match: 9. In germline, CDR1 is SGHDT, CDR2 YYEEEE. This CDR3 is 15 amino acids long. DNA of the CDR3: TGTGCCAGCAGCTCAGCCGGGACAGTGCTCTACGAGCAGTACTTC. This translates into CASSSAGTVLYEQYF. The whole variable domain, filled in from reference TRBV5-6 and TRBJ2-7, reads DAGVTQSPTHLIKTRGQQVTLRCSPKSGHDTVSWYQQALGQGPQFIFQYYEEEERQRGNFPDRFSGHQFPNYSSELNVNALLLGDSALYLCASSSAGTVLYEQYFGPGTRLTVT.

The chain has TRBV28 and TRBJ1-5; D might be TRBD1 (6 bases). The germline V gene has CDR1 MDHEN and CDR2 SYDVKM. This CDR3 is 16 amino acids long. The V gene lost 6 bases and the J gene lost 1 base, with 16 bases spanning the gap. In DNA form, the CDR3 reads TGTGCCAGCAGCCCGCAGGGGCGGCCAAGCAATCAGCCCCAGCATTTT. This codes for CASSPQGRPSNQPQHF.

This chain uses TRBV5-1 with TRBJ2-3; 9 bases align to TRBD2. The CDR3 sequence is 15 residues long. Germline V gene data show CDR1 as SGHRS and CDR2 as YFSETQ. Trimming cost V 3 bases and J 4 bases; bases outside gene matches: 6. CDR3 region: CASSSSGGPADTQYF. The CDR3 nucleotides read TGCGCCAGCAGCTCCAGCGGGGGGCCTGCAGATACGCAGTATTTT.

CDR3 sequence reads: CASSEDVRSYGYTF. In nucleotides, the CDR3 is TGTGCCAGCAGTGAAGACGTCAGGAGCTATGGCTACACCTTC. The chain combines TRBV6-1 with TRBJ1-2, with D uncertain. Deletions cut 1 base from V and 4 bases from J, with 10 bases between. Germline V gene data show CDR1 as MNHNS and CDR2 as SASEGT. CDR3 length: 14 residues.

Remarks on this clone: This sample also contains other DNA sequences that code for the same CDR3. This rearrangement joins TRBV18 to TRBJ2-1; D is undetermined. CDR3 length: 12 residues. Trimming removed 3 bases from V and 6 bases from J, with 6 bases in between. Germline CDR1 is KGHSH and CDR2 is LQKENI. CDR3 coding DNA: TGTGCCAGCTCACCCGCAGGCAATGAGCAGTTCTTC. This sequence encodes CASSPAGNEQFF. Looking up the rest from reference TRBV18 and TRBJ2-1 gives the full variable domain: NAGVMQNPRHLVRRRGQEARLRCSPMKGHSHVYWYRQLPEEGLKFMVYLQKENIIDESGMPKERFSAEFPKEGPSILRIQQVVRGDSAAYFCASSPAGNEQFFGPGTRLTVL.